This T cell receptor (beta chain) was profiled in a study of blood T cell repertoires in COVID-19. Study at large: In each case, the material was cDNA or gDNA derived from T cells, B-cell-depleted T cells, or PBMCs.

Repertoires were generated with immunoSEQ multiplex PCR, while TCRdb's copy carries only in-frame clones and drops some. This table has about 250,000 clones, roughly 88% appearing once. The CDR3 runs 15 residues. CDR1 SGHTA and CDR2 FQGTGA come from the germline V gene. V lost 5 bases, J lost 2 bases, and 7 bases stayed unmatched. Seattle-derived patients entered the study during active infection and were followed longitudinally. The sequencing input was peripheral blood. This rearrangement joins TRBV7-3 to TRBJ2-3; 7 bases align to TRBD2. This clonotype originated in a woman older than 75 with COVID-19, enrolled during active disease. CDR3: CASSPRGDYTDTQYF. The CDR3 bases are TGTGCCAGCAGCCCCCGAGGGGACTACACAGATACGCAGTATTTT.